This T cell receptor beta chain derives from a study of T cell responses to AZD1222 COVID-19 vaccine. Assay used: immunoSEQ multiplex PCR; TCRdb lists only in-frame clones, some missing. The sample has more than 110,000 clones, about 93% seen once; the top ten hold more than 8.5%. Germline V lookup: CDR1 GTSNPN, CDR2 SVGIG (reference sequence). The CDR3 loop spans 15 amino acids. V lost 3 bases and J lost 8; bases outside the gene matches: 11. With regard to this clone: Its cognate antigen is unknown.

Study-level findings and limits: Seropositivity was recorded at baseline in only a handful of AZD1222 recipients. With dominance at 160-218 and 743-854, vaccine-associated CD4 TCRs spanned spike.

The material sequenced was peripheral blood, taken on day 0 of AZD1222 vaccination. The chain employs TRBV30 and TRBJ2-1, with 9 bases that match TRBD2. This TCR came from an adult in good health. The CDR3 region has the DNA TGTGCCTGGAGGGCCCTGGCGGGGGGGTCCGATGAGCAGTTCTTC. Its translation: CAWRALAGGSDEQFF.